This T cell receptor beta chain was recorded in a study of blood T cell repertoires in COVID-19. Study overall: Italy, Spain and the United States were the sources of the convalescent and acute COVID-19 samples.

Recovered Cohort 3 donors showed two negative PCRs, clearance, or symptom resolution. The repertoire was sequenced with immunoSEQ multiplex PCR; TCRdb's copy has only in-frame clones and lacks some. The sample includes hundreds of thousands of clones, 80% to 90% seen only once; the top ten take approximately 1.2%. This CDR3 has 13 amino acids. V was pared by 4 bases and J by 2 bases, with 9 bases between. Germline CDR1 WSHSY, CDR2 SAAADI. The source is a man aged 25 to 45 who had recovered from COVID-19. Sequencing was performed on PBMCs or T cells enriched from blood (not recorded which). V gene TRBV10-2 combines with J gene TRBJ2-7; D is uncertain. The DNA of the CDR3 is TGCGCCAGCAGTGGGCTAGAGACCTACGAGCAGTACTTC. The encoded protein is CASSGLETYEQYF.